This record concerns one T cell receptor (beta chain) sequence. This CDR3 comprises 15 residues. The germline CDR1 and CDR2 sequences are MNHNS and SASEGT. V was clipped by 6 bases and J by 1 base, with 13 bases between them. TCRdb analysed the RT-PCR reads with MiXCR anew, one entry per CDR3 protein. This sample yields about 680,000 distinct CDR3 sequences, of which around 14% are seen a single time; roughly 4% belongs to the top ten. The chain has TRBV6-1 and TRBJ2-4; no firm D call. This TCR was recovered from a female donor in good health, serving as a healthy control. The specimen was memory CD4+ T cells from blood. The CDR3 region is CASSSPTMAKNIQYF. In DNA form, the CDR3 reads TGTGCCAGCAGCTCCCCCACAATGGCCAAAAACATTCAGTACTTC.